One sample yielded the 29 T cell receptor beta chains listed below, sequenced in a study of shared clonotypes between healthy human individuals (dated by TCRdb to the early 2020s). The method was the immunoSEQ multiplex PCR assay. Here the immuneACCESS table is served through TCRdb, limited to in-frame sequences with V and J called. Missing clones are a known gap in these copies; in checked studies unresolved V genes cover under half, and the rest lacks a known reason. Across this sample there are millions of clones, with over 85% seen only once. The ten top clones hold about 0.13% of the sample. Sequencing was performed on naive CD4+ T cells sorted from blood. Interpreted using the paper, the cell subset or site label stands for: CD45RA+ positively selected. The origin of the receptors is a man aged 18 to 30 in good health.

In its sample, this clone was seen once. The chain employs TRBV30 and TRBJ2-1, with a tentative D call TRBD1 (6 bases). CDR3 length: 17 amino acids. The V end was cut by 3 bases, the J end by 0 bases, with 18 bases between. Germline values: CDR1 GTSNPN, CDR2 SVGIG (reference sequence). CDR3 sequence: CAWRRSKTGRSYNEQFF. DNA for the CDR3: TGTGCCTGGAGGCGGTCAAAAACAGGGCGCTCCTACAATGAGCAGTTCTTC.

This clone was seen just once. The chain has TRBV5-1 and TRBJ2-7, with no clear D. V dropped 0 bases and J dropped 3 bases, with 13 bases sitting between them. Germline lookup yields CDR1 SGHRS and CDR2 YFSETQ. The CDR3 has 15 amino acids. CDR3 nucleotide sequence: TGCGCCAGCAGCTTGGGCTTCACCTTAGTCTACGAGCAGTACTTC. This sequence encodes CASSLGFTLVYEQYF.

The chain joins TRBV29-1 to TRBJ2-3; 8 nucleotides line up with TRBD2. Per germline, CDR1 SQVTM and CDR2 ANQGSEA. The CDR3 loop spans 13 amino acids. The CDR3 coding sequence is TGCAGTGGGGGCGGGGGGCTTCGCGATACGCAGTATTTT. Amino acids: CSGGGGLRDTQYF.

The CDR3 here is CASTQAGQGSSYEQYF. The CDR3 bases are TGTGCCAGCACCCAGGCGGGACAGGGGAGCTCCTACGAGCAGTACTTC. The chain joins TRBV7-9 to TRBJ2-7; 10 bases line up with TRBD1. With V trimmed by 7 bases and J by 0 bases, 9 bases remained unmatched. Germline V gives CDR1 SEHNR, CDR2 FQNEAQ (reference sequence). The CDR3 extends over 16 amino acids.

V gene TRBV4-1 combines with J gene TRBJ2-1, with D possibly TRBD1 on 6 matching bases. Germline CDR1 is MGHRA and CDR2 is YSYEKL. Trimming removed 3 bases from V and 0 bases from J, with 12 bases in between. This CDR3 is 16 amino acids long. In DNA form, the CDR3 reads TGCGCCAGCAGCCACGGGACATTGAGCTCCTACAATGAGCAGTTCTTC. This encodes CASSHGTLSSYNEQFF.

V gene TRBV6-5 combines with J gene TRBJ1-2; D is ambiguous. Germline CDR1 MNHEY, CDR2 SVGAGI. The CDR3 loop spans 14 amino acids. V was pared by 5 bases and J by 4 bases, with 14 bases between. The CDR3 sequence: CASSPSPEGYGYTF. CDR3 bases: TGTGCCAGCAGTCCCTCTCCAGAGGGCTATGGCTACACCTTC.

The CDR3 is CASSSPGQMNYGYTF. CDR3 sequence (DNA): TGCGCCAGCAGCTCACCGGGACAGATGAACTATGGCTACACCTTC. This sequence joins TRBV5-1 and TRBJ1-2; 7 bases line up with TRBD1. The CDR3 is 15 amino acids. V trimming: 3 bases; J trimming: 2 bases; junction bases outside the gene matches: 7. Germline CDR1 is SGHRS and CDR2 is YFSETQ.

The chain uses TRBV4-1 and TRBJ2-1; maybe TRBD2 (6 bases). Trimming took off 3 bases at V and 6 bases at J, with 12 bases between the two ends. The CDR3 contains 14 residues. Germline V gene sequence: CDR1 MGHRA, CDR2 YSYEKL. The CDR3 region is CASSQILATNEQFF. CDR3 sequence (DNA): TGCGCCAGCAGCCAGATACTAGCTACCAATGAGCAGTTCTTC.

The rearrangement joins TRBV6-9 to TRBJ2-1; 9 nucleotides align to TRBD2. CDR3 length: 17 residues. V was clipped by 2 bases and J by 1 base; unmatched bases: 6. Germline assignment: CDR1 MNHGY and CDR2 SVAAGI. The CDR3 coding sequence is TGTGCCAGCAGTTATATCGGGACTAGCAGGTCCTACAATGAGCAGTTCTTC. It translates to CASSYIGTSRSYNEQFF.

This CDR3 reads CASSDFLGGTQYF. CDR3 nucleotides: TGTGCCAGCAGTGACTTTTTAGGCGGGACCCAGTACTTC. V gene TRBV6-4 combines with J gene TRBJ2-5; D unclear. CDR3 size: 13 residues. V gave up 1 base and J gave up 7 bases, with 10 bases separating them. Germline V CDR1 and CDR2: MRHNA, SNTAGT.

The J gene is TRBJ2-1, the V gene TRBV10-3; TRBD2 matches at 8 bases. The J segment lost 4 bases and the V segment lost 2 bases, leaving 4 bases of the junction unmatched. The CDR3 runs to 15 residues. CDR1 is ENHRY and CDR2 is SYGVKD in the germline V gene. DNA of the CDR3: TGTGCCATCAGTGAGGGTCGGGAGGGGTACAATGAGCAGTTCTTC. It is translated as CAISEGREGYNEQFF.

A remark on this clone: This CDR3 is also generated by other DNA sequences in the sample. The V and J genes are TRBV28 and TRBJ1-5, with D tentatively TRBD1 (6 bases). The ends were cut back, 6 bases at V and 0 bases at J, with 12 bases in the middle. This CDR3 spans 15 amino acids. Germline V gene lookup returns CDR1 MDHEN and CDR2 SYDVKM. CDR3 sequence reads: CASSSRGFSNQPQHF. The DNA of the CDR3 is TGTGCCAGCAGCTCAAGGGGGTTTAGCAATCAGCCCCAGCATTTT.

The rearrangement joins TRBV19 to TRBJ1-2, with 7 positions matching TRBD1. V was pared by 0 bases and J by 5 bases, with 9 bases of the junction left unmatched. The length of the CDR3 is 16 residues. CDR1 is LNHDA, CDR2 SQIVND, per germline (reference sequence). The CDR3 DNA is TGTGCCAGTAGTATAGATATACGGGACAGAGGTTATGGCTACACCTTC. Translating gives CASSIDIRDRGYGYTF.

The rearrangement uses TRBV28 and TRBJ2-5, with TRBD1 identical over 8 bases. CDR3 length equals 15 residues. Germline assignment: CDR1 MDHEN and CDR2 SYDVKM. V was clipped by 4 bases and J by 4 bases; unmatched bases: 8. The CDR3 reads CASSSQGAGGETQYF. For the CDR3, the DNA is TGTGCCAGCAGTTCCCAGGGGGCCGGAGGAGAGACCCAGTACTTC. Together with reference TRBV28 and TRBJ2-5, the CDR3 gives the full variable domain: DVKVTQSSRYLVKRTGEKVFLECVQDMDHENMFWYRQDPGLGLRLIYFSYDVKMKEKGDIPEGYSVSREKKERFSLILESASTNQTSMYLCASSSQGAGGETQYFGPGTRLLVL.

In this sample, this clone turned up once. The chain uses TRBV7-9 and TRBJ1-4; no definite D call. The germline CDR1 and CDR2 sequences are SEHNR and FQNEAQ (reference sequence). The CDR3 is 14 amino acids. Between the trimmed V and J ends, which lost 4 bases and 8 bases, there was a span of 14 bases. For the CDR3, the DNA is TGTGCCAGCAGCTCTAGGACGCTGAGAGAAAAACTGTTTTTT. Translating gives CASSSRTLREKLFF. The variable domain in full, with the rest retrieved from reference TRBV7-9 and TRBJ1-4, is DTGVSQNPRHKITKRGQNVTFRCDPISEHNRLYWYRQTLGQGPEFLTYFQNEAQLEKSRLLSDRFSAERPKGSFSTLEIQRTEQGDSAMYLCASSSRTLREKLFFGSGTQLSVL.

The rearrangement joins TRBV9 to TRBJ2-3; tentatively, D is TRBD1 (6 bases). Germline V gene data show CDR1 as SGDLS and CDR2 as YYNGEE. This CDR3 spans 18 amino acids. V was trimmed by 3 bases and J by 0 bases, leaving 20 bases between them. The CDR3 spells CASSASWDRDKSTDTQYF. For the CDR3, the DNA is TGTGCCAGCAGCGCCAGTTGGGACCGGGACAAAAGCACAGATACGCAGTATTTT.

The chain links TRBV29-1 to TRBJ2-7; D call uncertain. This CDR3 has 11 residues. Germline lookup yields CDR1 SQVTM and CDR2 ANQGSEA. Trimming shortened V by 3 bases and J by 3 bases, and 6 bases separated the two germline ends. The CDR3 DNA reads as TGCAGCGTTGAGGGTAACTACGAGCAGTACTTC. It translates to CSVEGNYEQYF.

The CDR3 DNA reads as TGTGCCAGCAGCTGGAGGACTAGCGGGACTAGCACAGATACGCAGTATTTT. The encoded protein is CASSWRTSGTSTDTQYF. V is TRBV13 and J is TRBJ2-3; 12 bases are shared with TRBD2. Germline-derived CDR1 and CDR2 are PRHDT and FYEKMQ (reference sequence). V shed 4 bases, J shed 0 bases, and the junction held 5 bases outside the gene matches. The CDR3 is 17 residues long.

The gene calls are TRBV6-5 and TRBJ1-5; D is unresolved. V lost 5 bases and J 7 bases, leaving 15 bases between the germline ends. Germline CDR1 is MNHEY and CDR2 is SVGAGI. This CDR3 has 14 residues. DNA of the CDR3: TGTGCCAGCAGTCGGACGGTCCTAGGCCAGCCCCAGCATTTT. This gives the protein CASSRTVLGQPQHF.

This CDR3 reads CASSQGYESYEQYF. The CDR3 DNA sequence: TGCGCCAGCAGCCAAGGTTACGAATCCTACGAGCAGTACTTC. This sequence joins TRBV4-3 and TRBJ2-7; no definite D call. With 1 base removed from V and 1 base from J, the gap between germline ends came to 8 bases. CDR1 LGHNA and CDR2 YSLEER come from the germline V gene. The CDR3 covers 14 residues.

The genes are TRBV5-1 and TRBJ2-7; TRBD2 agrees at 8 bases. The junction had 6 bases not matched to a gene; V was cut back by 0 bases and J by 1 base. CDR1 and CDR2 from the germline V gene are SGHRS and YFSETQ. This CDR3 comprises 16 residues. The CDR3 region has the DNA TGCGCCAGCAGCTTGGGTGCGGCGGGAGGATCCTACGAGCAGTACTTC. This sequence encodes CASSLGAAGGSYEQYF. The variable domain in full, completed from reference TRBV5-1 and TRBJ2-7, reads KAGVTQTPRYLIKTRGQQVTLSCSPISGHRSVSWYQQTPGQGLQFLFEYFSETQRNKGNFPGRFSGRQFSNSRSEMNVSTLELGDSALYLCASSLGAAGGSYEQYFGPGTRLTVT.

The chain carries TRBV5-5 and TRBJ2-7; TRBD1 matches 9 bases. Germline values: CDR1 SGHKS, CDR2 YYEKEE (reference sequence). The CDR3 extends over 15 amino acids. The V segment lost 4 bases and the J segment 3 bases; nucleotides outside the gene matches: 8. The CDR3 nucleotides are TGTGCCAGCAGCCCCGGGACAGGGAGAAACTACGAGCAGTACTTC. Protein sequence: CASSPGTGRNYEQYF.

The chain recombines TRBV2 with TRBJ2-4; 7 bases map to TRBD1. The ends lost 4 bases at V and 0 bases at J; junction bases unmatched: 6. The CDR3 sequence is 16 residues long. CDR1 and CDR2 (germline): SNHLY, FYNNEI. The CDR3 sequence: CASSVGDRLAKNIQYF. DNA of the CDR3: TGTGCCAGCAGTGTTGGGGACAGACTAGCCAAAAACATTCAGTACTTC.

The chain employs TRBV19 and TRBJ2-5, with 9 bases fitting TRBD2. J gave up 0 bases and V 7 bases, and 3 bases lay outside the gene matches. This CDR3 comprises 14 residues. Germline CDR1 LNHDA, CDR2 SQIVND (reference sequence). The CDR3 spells CASTSGGYQETQYF. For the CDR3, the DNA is TGTGCCAGTACCAGCGGGGGGTACCAAGAGACCCAGTACTTC.

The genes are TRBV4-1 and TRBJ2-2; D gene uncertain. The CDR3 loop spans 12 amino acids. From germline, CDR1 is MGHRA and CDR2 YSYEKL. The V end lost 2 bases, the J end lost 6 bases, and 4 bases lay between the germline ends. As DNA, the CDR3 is TGCGCCAGCAGCCAACGTTCCGGGGAGCTGTTTTTT. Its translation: CASSQRSGELFF.

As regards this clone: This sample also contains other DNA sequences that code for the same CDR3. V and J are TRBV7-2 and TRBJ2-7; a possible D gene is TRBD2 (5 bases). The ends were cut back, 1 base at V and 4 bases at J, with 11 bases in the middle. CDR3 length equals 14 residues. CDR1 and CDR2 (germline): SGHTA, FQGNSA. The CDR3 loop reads CASSLGRGKYEQYF. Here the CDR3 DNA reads TGTGCCAGCAGCTTAGGACGGGGTAAATACGAGCAGTACTTC.

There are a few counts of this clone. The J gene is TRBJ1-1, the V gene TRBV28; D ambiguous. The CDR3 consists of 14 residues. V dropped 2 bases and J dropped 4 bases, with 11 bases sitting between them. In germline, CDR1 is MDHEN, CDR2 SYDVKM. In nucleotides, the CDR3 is TGTGCCAGCAGTTTAGCCATACGAGGCACTGAAGCTTTCTTT. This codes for CASSLAIRGTEAFF.

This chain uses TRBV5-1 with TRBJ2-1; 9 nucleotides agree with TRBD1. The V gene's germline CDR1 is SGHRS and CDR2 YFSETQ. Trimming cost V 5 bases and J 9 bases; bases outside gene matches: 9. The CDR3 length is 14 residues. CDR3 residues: CASSRLQQGAEQFF. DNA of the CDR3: TGCGCCAGCAGTCGTTTGCAACAGGGGGCTGAGCAGTTCTTC.

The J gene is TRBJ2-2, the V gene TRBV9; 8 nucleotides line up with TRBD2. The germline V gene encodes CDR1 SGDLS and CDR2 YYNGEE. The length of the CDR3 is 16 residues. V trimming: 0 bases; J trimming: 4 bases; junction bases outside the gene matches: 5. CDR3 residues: CASSVGLAGTTGELFF. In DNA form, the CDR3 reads TGTGCCAGCAGCGTAGGCCTAGCGGGTACCACCGGGGAGCTGTTTTTT.